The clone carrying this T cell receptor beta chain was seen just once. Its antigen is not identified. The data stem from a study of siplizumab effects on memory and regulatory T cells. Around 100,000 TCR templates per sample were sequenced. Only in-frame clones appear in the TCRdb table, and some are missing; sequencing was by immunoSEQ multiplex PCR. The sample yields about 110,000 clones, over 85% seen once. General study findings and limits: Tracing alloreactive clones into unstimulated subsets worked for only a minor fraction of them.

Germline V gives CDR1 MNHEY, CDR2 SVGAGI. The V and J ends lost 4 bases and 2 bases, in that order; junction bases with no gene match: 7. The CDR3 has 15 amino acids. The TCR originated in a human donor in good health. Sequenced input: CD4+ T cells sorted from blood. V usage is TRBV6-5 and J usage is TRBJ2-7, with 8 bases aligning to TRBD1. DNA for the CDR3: TGTGCCAGCAGTTCGAGGACAGGGACACCCTACGAGCAGTACTTC. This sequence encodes CASSSRTGTPYEQYF.